These 30 T cell receptor beta chains originate from one sample sequenced in a study of a mutant IDH1 vaccine in newly diagnosed glioma. Time point noted: baseline, week 1 (first vaccination visit). The treatment: pre-vaccination baseline after standard-of-care therapy. TCRdb's table, derived via immunoSEQ multiplex PCR, lists solely in-frame clones and lacks some. The table records 55,000 to 70,000 clones, approximately 83% of them present only once. The sequenced sample was PBMCs, obtained from a glioma patient treated with radiotherapy, temozolomide or both. These receptors were collected from a man aged 30 to 39 with glioma.

This rearrangement joins TRBV5-4 to TRBJ1-1; tentatively, D is TRBD1 (5 bases). CDR3 length: 14 amino acids. CDR1 SGHNT and CDR2 YYREEE come from the germline V gene (reference sequence). V lost 0 bases, J lost 4 bases, and 10 bases lay in between. Here the CDR3 reads CASSLDRWTTEAFF. The DNA for the CDR3 is TGTGCCAGCAGCTTGGACAGGTGGACCACTGAAGCTTTCTTT. The full variable domain, with the rest looked up from reference TRBV5-4 and TRBJ1-1, is ETGVTQSPTHLIKTRGQQVTLRCSSQSGHNTVSWYQQALGQGPQFIFQYYREEENGRGNFPPRFSGLQFPNYSSELNVNALELDDSALYLCASSLDRWTTEAFFGQGTRLTVV.

The rearrangement uses TRBV6-5 and TRBJ1-6; 10 bases are shared with TRBD1. With 6 bases clipped from V and 10 bases from J, the junction kept 6 bases outside the gene matches. CDR3 length: 14 residues. Germline CDR1 MNHEY, CDR2 SVGAGI. The CDR3 DNA is TGTGCCAGCAGCCCACCGGGACAGGGGTCACCCCTCCACTTT. Encoded protein: CASSPPGQGSPLHF.

The chain joins TRBV5-1 to TRBJ2-3; TRBD2 matches 7 bases. This CDR3 is built from 16 residues. Germline CDR1 is SGHRS and CDR2 is YFSETQ. V gave up 1 base and J gave up 2 bases; unmatched junction bases: 7. The CDR3 loop is CASSLWPSGNTDTQYF. The CDR3 DNA reads as TGCGCCAGCAGCTTGTGGCCTAGCGGCAACACAGATACGCAGTATTTT. Full variable domain (remainder filled in from reference TRBV5-1 and TRBJ2-3): KAGVTQTPRYLIKTRGQQVTLSCSPISGHRSVSWYQQTPGQGLQFLFEYFSETQRNKGNFPGRFSGRQFSNSRSEMNVSTLELGDSALYLCASSLWPSGNTDTQYFGPGTRLTVL.

The CDR3 loop is CAWSGDRDSNEQYF. In DNA form, the CDR3 reads TGTGCCTGGAGTGGGGACAGGGATAGCAACGAGCAGTACTTC. The chain carries TRBV30 and TRBJ2-7; the match to TRBD1 covers 9 bases. Germline loops: CDR1 GTSNPN, CDR2 SVGIG (reference sequence). J lost 5 bases, V lost 1 base, and 6 bases had no gene match. The CDR3 covers 14 residues.

The chain links TRBV5-1 to TRBJ2-1, with D tentatively TRBD2 (5 bases). CDR1 SGHRS and CDR2 YFSETQ come from the germline V gene. The length of the CDR3 is 16 residues. V gave up 4 bases and J gave up 5 bases, with 19 bases separating them. The CDR3 DNA reads as TGCGCCAGCAGCATTCTACCGGGATTTGCCAACAATGAGCAGTTCTTC. It codes for CASSILPGFANNEQFF.

The chain uses TRBV6-5 and TRBJ1-1; D perhaps matches TRBD1 (6 bases). The V and J ends lost 4 bases and 8 bases respectively, with 20 bases between them. Per germline, CDR1 MNHEY and CDR2 SVGAGI. This CDR3 spans 15 amino acids. The CDR3 loop is CASSSTPGHSAEAFF. CDR3 nucleotide sequence: TGTGCCAGCAGTTCCACCCCGGGACATTCCGCCGAAGCTTTCTTT.

J is TRBJ1-4 and V is TRBV5-6; tentatively, D is TRBD1 (6 bases). Germline loops: CDR1 SGHDT, CDR2 YYEEEE. The V end lost 3 bases, the J end lost 12 bases, and 15 bases lay between the germline ends. The CDR3 spans 13 residues. Written as DNA, the CDR3 is TGTGCCAGCAGCTCGGGAGGGGACATACAACTGTTTTTT. Amino acids: CASSSGGDIQLFF.

This rearrangement joins TRBV16 to TRBJ2-7; the D call may be TRBD1 or TRBD2 (6 bases each). Trimming took 1 base from V and 0 from J, leaving 16 bases between them. This CDR3 is 17 amino acids long. Germline V gene lookup returns CDR1 KGHSY and CDR2 FQNENV. The CDR3 loop reads CASSQWGAGASSYEQYF. The CDR3 nucleotides are TGTGCCAGCAGCCAATGGGGGGCCGGGGCAAGCTCCTACGAGCAGTACTTC.

The V and J genes are TRBV7-6 and TRBJ1-6; 7 bases align to TRBD1. Germline trimming cut 4 bases from V and 7 bases from J; bases unmatched to any gene: 7. Germline V gene sequence: CDR1 SGHVS, CDR2 FNYEAQ. The CDR3 extends over 15 amino acids. CDR3 in amino acids: CASSSRTGGNSPLHF. CDR3 nucleotides: TGTGCCAGCAGCTCGAGGACAGGAGGGAATTCACCCCTCCACTTT.

The chain combines TRBV7-9 with TRBJ2-1; 10 nucleotides match TRBD1. V trimming: 7 bases; J trimming: 6 bases; junction bases outside the gene matches: 9. Germline values: CDR1 SEHNR, CDR2 FQNEAQ (reference sequence). The CDR3 runs to 15 residues. CDR3: CASTRPGQGTNEQFF. The CDR3 DNA sequence: TGTGCCAGCACTCGACCGGGACAGGGGACCAATGAGCAGTTCTTC.

This clone was observed a few times. The rearrangement uses TRBV28 and TRBJ1-1; TRBD1 agrees at 8 bases. Germline V gives CDR1 MDHEN, CDR2 SYDVKM. Trimming removed 2 bases from V and 1 base from J; junction bases left unmatched: 3. The CDR3 is 15 residues long. CDR3 coding DNA: TGTGCCAGCAGTTTAGGGGGGACAGGGAACACTGAAGCTTTCTTT. It encodes CASSLGGTGNTEAFF.

This clone was detected only once. The rearrangement links TRBV9 to TRBJ2-5, with D perhaps being TRBD1 or TRBD2 (6 bases each). In germline, CDR1 is SGDLS, CDR2 YYNGEE. The CDR3 is 15 residues long. Between the trimmed V and J ends, which lost 0 bases and 7 bases, there was a span of 16 bases. The CDR3 region has the DNA TGTGCCAGCAGCGTAGAGGGGGACCTGCGGGGGACCCAGTACTTC. The encoded protein is CASSVEGDLRGTQYF.

This rearrangement joins TRBV19 to TRBJ2-6; 10 nucleotides agree with TRBD2. Trimming at V came to 5 bases and at J to 2 bases, leaving 12 bases not matched to a gene. The CDR3 sequence is 19 residues long. Germline V gives CDR1 LNHDA, CDR2 SQIVND (reference sequence). The chain's CDR3 is CASSPPGTSARTGANVLTF. CDR3 bases: TGTGCCAGTAGTCCTCCTGGGACTAGCGCGCGTACTGGGGCCAACGTCCTGACTTTC.

The chain combines TRBV7-9 with TRBJ2-7, with unresolved D. Trimming left V 3 bases short and J 3 bases short, with 9 bases between. This CDR3 spans 13 amino acids. Germline V gives CDR1 SEHNR, CDR2 FQNEAQ (reference sequence). CDR3 nucleotide sequence: TGTGCCAGCAGCTTTTTAAATAGCTACGAGCAGTACTTC. It yields the protein CASSFLNSYEQYF.

For the CDR3, the DNA is TGTGCCAGCAGCTTGGCCCCTACAGGGCCCACCTATGGCTACACCTTC. Its protein is CASSLAPTGPTYGYTF. The chain has TRBV5-8 and TRBJ1-2; tentatively, D is TRBD1 (6 bases). CDR3 length equals 16 residues. Deletions cut 0 bases from V and 4 bases from J, with 16 bases between. Per the germline V gene, CDR1 is SGHTS and CDR2 is YDEGEE.

This clone appeared a few times. This chain joins TRBV6-4 and TRBJ2-1; TRBD2 aligns across 10 bases. The CDR3 covers 14 residues. V lost 3 bases and J lost 5; bases outside the gene matches: 1. Germline V gene sequence: CDR1 MRHNA, CDR2 SNTAGT. The CDR3, as DNA: TGTGCCAGCAGTGAAGCGGGGGGGCACAATGAGCAGTTCTTC. Protein product: CASSEAGGHNEQFF.

The sample holds one count of this clone. The gene calls are TRBV5-5 and TRBJ1-3; perhaps TRBD1 as D (6 bases). The CDR3 contains 17 residues. Trimming left V 6 bases short and J 4 bases short, with 23 bases between. The V gene's germline CDR1 is SGHKS and CDR2 YYEKEE (reference sequence). CDR3 in amino acids: CASKMGGDNLMGNTIYF. DNA for the CDR3: TGTGCCAGCAAGATGGGAGGGGACAATCTGATGGGAAACACCATATATTTT.

The V call is TRBV6-6, the J call TRBJ2-1; 10 bases are shared with TRBD2. Germline trimming cut 2 bases from V and 9 bases from J; bases unmatched to any gene: 4. This CDR3 contains 14 residues. Per the germline V gene, CDR1 is MNHNY and CDR2 is SVGAGI (reference sequence). CDR3 region: CASSYAPSGGEQFF. CDR3 bases: TGTGCCAGCAGTTACGCGCCTAGCGGGGGTGAGCAGTTCTTC.

The rearrangement uses TRBV6-4 and TRBJ2-1, with a tentative D call TRBD2 (7 bases). The germline gives CDR1 MRHNA, CDR2 SNTAGT. CDR3 size: 16 residues. Trimming pared 1 base from V and 2 bases from J, leaving 12 bases between. This CDR3 is CASSDLRGPTYNEQFF. The CDR3 region has the DNA TGTGCCAGCAGTGACTTGCGGGGGCCTACCTACAATGAGCAGTTCTTC.

The V gene is TRBV27, the J gene TRBJ1-5, with 8 bases identical to TRBD1. Losses at the gene ends were 6 bases for V and 3 bases for J; bases not matched to a gene: 4. There are 14 residues in the CDR3. From germline, CDR1 is MNHEY and CDR2 SMNVEV (reference sequence). The CDR3 is CASSRQGPNQPQHF. The CDR3 DNA reads TGTGCCAGCAGCCGACAGGGGCCCAATCAGCCCCAGCATTTT.

The chain links TRBV6-1 to TRBJ2-1, with D possibly TRBD1 on 6 matching bases. Between the trimmed V and J ends, which lost 1 base and 3 bases, there was a span of 16 bases. Germline V lookup: CDR1 MNHNS, CDR2 SASEGT. This CDR3 comprises 17 residues. CDR3 amino acids: CASSEVFTGSLYNEQFF. The DNA for the CDR3 is TGTGCCAGCAGTGAAGTATTTACAGGGTCACTCTACAATGAGCAGTTCTTC.

DNA of the CDR3: TGCGCCAGCAGCTTGGGGGACAGGGGCGGCTACGAGCAGTACTTC. It yields the protein CASSLGDRGGYEQYF. The V call is TRBV5-1, the J call TRBJ2-7; 10 nucleotides match TRBD1. The J segment lost 3 bases and the V segment lost 0 bases, leaving 3 bases of the junction unmatched. CDR3 length equals 15 residues. CDR1 is SGHRS and CDR2 is YFSETQ in the germline V gene.

The V call is TRBV6-1, the J call TRBJ2-5, with D perhaps matching TRBD1 (5 bases). V dropped 5 bases and J dropped 3 bases, with 10 bases sitting between them. The germline gives CDR1 MNHNS, CDR2 SASEGT. This CDR3 is 13 amino acids long. The CDR3 spells CASSWTRKETQYF. The DNA of the CDR3 is TGTGCCAGCAGTTGGACACGTAAAGAGACCCAGTACTTC.

The chain is built from TRBV19 and TRBJ1-4, with D possibly TRBD1 on 5 matching bases. Germline V gene lookup returns CDR1 LNHDA and CDR2 SQIVND (reference sequence). Trimming stripped 7 bases from V and 8 bases from J, with 17 bases between. CDR3 length equals 14 residues. CDR3 amino acids: CASTQRPGDEKLFF. The DNA for the CDR3 is TGTGCCAGTACCCAGCGCCCGGGGGACGAAAAACTGTTTTTT.

The rearrangement joins TRBV7-6 to TRBJ2-7; 8 bases line up with TRBD1. V lost 5 bases, J lost 3 bases, and 6 bases stayed unmatched. This CDR3 spans 14 amino acids. CDR1 is SGHVS and CDR2 is FNYEAQ in the germline V gene. The CDR3 protein is CASSQTTGGYEQYF. DNA for the CDR3: TGTGCCAGCAGCCAAACAACAGGGGGCTACGAGCAGTACTTC. Filled out from reference TRBV7-6 and TRBJ2-7, the complete variable domain reads GAGVSQSPRYKVTKRGQDVALRCDPISGHVSLYWYRQALGQGPEFLTYFNYEAQQDKSGLPNDRFSAERPEGSISTLTIQRTEQRDSAMYRCASSQTTGGYEQYFGPGTRLTVT.

This chain uses TRBV19 with TRBJ1-6, with 9 positions matching TRBD1. With 5 bases clipped from V and 9 bases from J, the junction kept 8 bases outside the gene matches. There are 15 residues in the CDR3. Looked up from germline, CDR1 is LNHDA and CDR2 is SQIVND (reference sequence). CDR3 region: CASSPKTGGISPLHF. As DNA, the CDR3 is TGTGCCAGTAGTCCGAAGACAGGGGGTATTTCACCCCTCCACTTT.

The CDR3 spells CASSFRRAGEQFF. DNA of the CDR3: TGTGCCAGCAGCTTCCGACGGGCGGGTGAGCAGTTCTTC. This chain links TRBV5-6 with TRBJ2-1, with D perhaps TRBD2 (5 bases). Trimming pared 2 bases from V and 9 bases from J, leaving 12 bases between. The CDR3 loop spans 13 amino acids. Germline loops: CDR1 SGHDT, CDR2 YYEEEE.

The chain combines TRBV5-1 with TRBJ2-7; no reliable D call. Per germline, CDR1 SGHRS and CDR2 YFSETQ. This CDR3 region has 12 residues. The V end lost 4 bases, the J end lost 7 bases, and 12 bases lay between the germline ends. For the CDR3, the DNA is TGCGCCAGCAGCGACCTGGCTCAAGAGCAGTACTTC. It yields the protein CASSDLAQEQYF.

This clone was recorded once. The chain links TRBV1 to TRBJ1-5; the table names TRBD1, a call not compared with the DNA. TRBV1 constitutes a pseudogene. The CDR3 runs to 15 residues. CDR3 region: CTSSQKVRARQPQHF. The DNA of the CDR3 is TGCACCAGCAGCCAAAAGGTCAGGGCAAGGCAGCCCCAGCATTTT.

V gene TRBV7-6 combines with J gene TRBJ2-7; no reliable D call. Trimming took off 1 base at V and 2 bases at J, with 12 bases between the two ends. This CDR3 spans 15 amino acids. Looked up from germline, CDR1 is SGHVS and CDR2 is FNYEAQ. In DNA, the CDR3 is TGTGCCAGCAGCTTAGATGGCAGACCTACCTACGAGCAGTACTTC. It translates to CASSLDGRPTYEQYF.